The sequence of this T cell receptor beta chain was determined in a study of shared clonotypes between healthy human individuals. Across the study: Per donor, CD8 memory used one plate, CD8 naive used two, CD4 memory used three and CD4 naive used three.

Whole-study findings and limits: Among non-shared clonotypes, generation probabilities were lower than among those shared by all four donors.

As regards this clone: Its cognate antigen is unknown.

CDR1 is LGHNA and CDR2 is YSLEER in the germline V gene. This CDR3 is 15 amino acids long. V lost 1 base, J lost 2 bases, and 0 bases stayed unmatched. The DNA input per sorted-subset replicate PCR was 200 to 250 ng, corresponding to 28,000 or so T cell genomes. The data were produced by immunoSEQ multiplex PCR, yet TCRdb's version contains in-frame clones alone and is incomplete. Of roughly 2.6 million clones detected, just over 90% appear once; the ten largest clones hold 0.13% to 0.15%. The sequencing input was naive CD4+ T cells sorted from blood. Subset given: CD45RA+ positively selected. The origin of this receptor is a man between 18 and 29 years old in good health. The chain couples TRBV4-3 to TRBJ2-1, with 9 positions matching TRBD2. CDR3 bases: TGCGCCAGCAGCCAAGGGACTAGCGCCTACAATGAGCAGTTCTTC. Residues: CASSQGTSAYNEQFF.